This entry lists 2 T cell receptor beta chains sequenced from one sample in a study of blood T cells in healthy people across ages. Next came a second PCR, run for about 7 to 12 cycles, which used a sample-barcoded 5' primer along with a J-beta primer mix. TCRdb re-derived calls from the 5' RACE reads in MiXCR, one entry per CDR3 protein. The top ten clones hold about 3.6% of a sample with about 630,000 distinct CDR3 sequences, roughly 20% of them seen once. Sequenced sample: blood. The receptors stem from a man between 65 and 79 years old in good health.

V is TRBV20-1 and J is TRBJ2-1, with D unresolved. The V end was cut by 5 bases, the J end by 0 bases, with 17 bases between. Germline V gene lookup returns CDR1 DFQATT and CDR2 SNEGSKA (reference sequence). The CDR3 is made up of 16 amino acids. The CDR3 DNA is TGCAGTGCTTTTCGAGTGGCCCGAAGCTCCTACAATGAGCAGTTCTTC. It translates to CSAFRVARSSYNEQFF.

Only a few counts were recorded for this clonotype. The chain recombines TRBV7-3 with TRBJ2-2, with 8 bases identical to TRBD2. CDR1 SGHTA and CDR2 FQGTGA come from the germline V gene. The CDR3 covers 14 residues. V dropped 5 bases and J dropped 6; count of bases not matched to a gene: 5. The CDR3 spells CASSQIAGSGELFF. DNA for the CDR3: TGTGCCAGCAGCCAAATAGCGGGGTCCGGGGAGCTGTTTTTT.